The source of this T cell receptor (beta chain) is a study of shared clonotypes between healthy human individuals. Germline V gene sequence: CDR1 SGHKS, CDR2 YYEKEE (reference sequence). The V segment lost 3 bases and the J segment 2 bases; nucleotides outside the gene matches: 4. The CDR3 is 16 amino acids. Sequenced by immunoSEQ multiplex PCR; TCRdb stores in-frame clones only, minus some. The sample yields a few hundred thousand clones, approximately 97% seen once. The study separated CD4+ cells into CD45RA+ naive and CD45RA-negative memory subsets. V and J are TRBV5-5 and TRBJ2-2; TRBD2 matches at 10 bases. The source material was naive CD4+ T cells sorted from blood. Subset meaning: CD45RA+ positively selected. The TCR originated in a woman between 25 and 40 years old in good health. CDR3 protein: CASSWASGGNTGELFF. CDR3 coding DNA: TGTGCCAGCAGCTGGGCTAGCGGGGGAAACACCGGGGAGCTGTTTTTT. The full variable domain, in which reference TRBV5-5 and TRBJ2-2 provide the parts outside the CDR3, is DAGVTQSPTHLIKTRGQQVTLRCSPISGHKSVSWYQQVLGQGPQFIFQYYEKEERGRGNFPDRFSARQFPNYSSELNVNALLLGDSALYLCASSWASGGNTGELFFGEGSRLTVL.